This TCR beta chain was sequenced during a study of blood T cell repertoires in COVID-19. V lost 1 base and J lost 5, with 14 bases in between. CDR3 size: 15 residues. Germline assignment: CDR1 SEHNR and CDR2 FQNEAQ (reference sequence). This clone turned up a few times. Here immunoSEQ multiplex PCR was the method, and the copy in TCRdb shows in-frame clones only, minus some. The sample lists approximately 200,000 clones, 82% occurring once. This chain connects TRBV7-9 to TRBJ1-2, with D perhaps matching TRBD1 (6 bases). The sample taken for sequencing was PBMCs or T cells enriched from blood (not recorded which). The sequence was collected from a man aged 40-49 years who had recovered from COVID-19. This CDR3 is CASSLGQAISYGYTF. The CDR3 DNA reads as TGTGCCAGCAGCTTAGGACAGGCGATTTCGTATGGCTACACCTTC.